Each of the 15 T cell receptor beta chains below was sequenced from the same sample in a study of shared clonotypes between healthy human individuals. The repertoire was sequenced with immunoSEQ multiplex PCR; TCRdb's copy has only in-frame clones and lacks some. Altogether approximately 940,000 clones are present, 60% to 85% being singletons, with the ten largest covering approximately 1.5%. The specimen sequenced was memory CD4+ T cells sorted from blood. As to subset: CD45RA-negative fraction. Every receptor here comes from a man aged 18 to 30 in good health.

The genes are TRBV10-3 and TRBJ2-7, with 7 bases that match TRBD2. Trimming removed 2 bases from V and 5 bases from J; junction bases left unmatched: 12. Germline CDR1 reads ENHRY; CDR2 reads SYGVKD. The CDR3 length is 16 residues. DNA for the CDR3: TGTGCCATCAGTGAGCCACCCCAGGGAGGGCTCAACGAGCAGTACTTC. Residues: CAISEPPQGGLNEQYF.

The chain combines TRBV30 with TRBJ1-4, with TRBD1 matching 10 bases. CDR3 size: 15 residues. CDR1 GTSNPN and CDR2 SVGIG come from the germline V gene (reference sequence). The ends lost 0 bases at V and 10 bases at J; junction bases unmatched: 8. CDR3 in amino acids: CAWSVPGTGAGKLFF. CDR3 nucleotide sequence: TGTGCCTGGAGTGTACCCGGGACAGGGGCAGGAAAACTGTTTTTT.

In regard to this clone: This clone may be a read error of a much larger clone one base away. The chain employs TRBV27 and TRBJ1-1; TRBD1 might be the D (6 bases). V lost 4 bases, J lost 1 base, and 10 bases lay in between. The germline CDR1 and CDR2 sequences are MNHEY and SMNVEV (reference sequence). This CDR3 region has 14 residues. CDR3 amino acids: CASSSSTGNTEAFF. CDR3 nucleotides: TGTGCCAGCAGTTCCTCGACAGGGAACACTGAAGCTTTCTTT.

The CDR3 region is CASRGDRGNNSPLHF. The DNA of the CDR3 is TGTGCCAGCAGAGGCGACAGGGGGAATAATTCACCCCTCCACTTT. This chain connects TRBV25-1 to TRBJ1-6, with 9 nucleotides matching TRBD1. This CDR3 has 15 amino acids. Per the germline V gene, CDR1 is MGHDK and CDR2 is SYGVNS. J gave up 5 bases and V 6 bases, and 5 bases lay outside the gene matches.

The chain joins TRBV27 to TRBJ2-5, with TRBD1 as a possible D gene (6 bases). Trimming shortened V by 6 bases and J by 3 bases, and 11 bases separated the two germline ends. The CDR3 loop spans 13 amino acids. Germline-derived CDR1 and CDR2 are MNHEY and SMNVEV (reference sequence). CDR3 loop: CASSSNREETQYF. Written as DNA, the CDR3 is TGTGCCAGCAGCTCTAACAGGGAAGAGACCCAGTACTTC.

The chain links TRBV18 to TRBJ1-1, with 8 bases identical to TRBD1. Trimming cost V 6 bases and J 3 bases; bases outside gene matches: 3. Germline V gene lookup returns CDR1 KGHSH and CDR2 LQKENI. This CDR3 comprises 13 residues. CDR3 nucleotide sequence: TGTGCCAGCTCTATGACAGGGGACACTGAAGCTTTCTTT. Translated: CASSMTGDTEAFF.

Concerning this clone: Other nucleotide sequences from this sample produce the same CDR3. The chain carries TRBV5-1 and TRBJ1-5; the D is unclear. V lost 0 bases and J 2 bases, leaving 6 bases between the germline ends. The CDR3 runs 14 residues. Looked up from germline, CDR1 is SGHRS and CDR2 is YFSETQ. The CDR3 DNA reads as TGCGCCAGCAGCTTGGACGGAGGCAATCAGCCCCAGCATTTT. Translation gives CASSLDGGNQPQHF. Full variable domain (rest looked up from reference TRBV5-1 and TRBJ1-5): KAGVTQTPRYLIKTRGQQVTLSCSPISGHRSVSWYQQTPGQGLQFLFEYFSETQRNKGNFPGRFSGRQFSNSRSEMNVSTLELGDSALYLCASSLDGGNQPQHFGDGTRLSIL.

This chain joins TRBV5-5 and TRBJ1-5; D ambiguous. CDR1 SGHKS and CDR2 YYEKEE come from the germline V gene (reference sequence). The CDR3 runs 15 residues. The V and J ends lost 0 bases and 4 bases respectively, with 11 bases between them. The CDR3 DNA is TGTGCCAGCAGCTTGGGCAGAGGGAGTAATCAGCCCCAGCATTTT. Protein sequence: CASSLGRGSNQPQHF.

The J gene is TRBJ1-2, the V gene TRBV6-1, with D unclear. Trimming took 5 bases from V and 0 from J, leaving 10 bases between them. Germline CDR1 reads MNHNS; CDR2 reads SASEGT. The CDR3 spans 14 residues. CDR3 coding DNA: TGTGCCAGCAGTACAGACCCAGCTAACTATGGCTACACCTTC. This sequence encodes CASSTDPANYGYTF.

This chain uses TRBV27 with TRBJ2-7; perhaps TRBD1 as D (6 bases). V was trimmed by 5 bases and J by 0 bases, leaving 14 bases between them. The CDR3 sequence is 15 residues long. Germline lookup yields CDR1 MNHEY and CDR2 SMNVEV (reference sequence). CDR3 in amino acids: CASSTSGESSYEQYF. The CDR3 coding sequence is TGTGCCAGCAGTACCTCAGGGGAGAGCTCCTACGAGCAGTACTTC.

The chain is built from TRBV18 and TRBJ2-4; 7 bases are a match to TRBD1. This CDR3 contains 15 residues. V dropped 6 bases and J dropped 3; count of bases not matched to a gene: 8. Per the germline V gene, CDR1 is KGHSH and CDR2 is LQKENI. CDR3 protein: CASSPGQASKNIQYF. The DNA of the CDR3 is TGTGCCAGCTCCCCCGGACAGGCCAGCAAAAACATTCAGTACTTC.

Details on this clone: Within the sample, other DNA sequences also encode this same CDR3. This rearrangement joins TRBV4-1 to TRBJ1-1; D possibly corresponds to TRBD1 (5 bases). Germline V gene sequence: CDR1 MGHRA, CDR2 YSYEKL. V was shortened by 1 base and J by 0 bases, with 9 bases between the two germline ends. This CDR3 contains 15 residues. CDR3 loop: CASSQVGGMNTEAFF. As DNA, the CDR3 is TGCGCCAGCAGCCAAGTCGGGGGAATGAACACTGAAGCTTTCTTT.

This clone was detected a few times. The CDR3 sequence is CAISEYGREYATQYF. Written as DNA, the CDR3 is TGTGCCATCAGTGAGTACGGGCGGGAGTACGCTACGCAGTATTTT. This chain joins TRBV10-3 and TRBJ2-3, with TRBD2 matching 7 bases. Germline trimming cut 1 base from V and 8 bases from J; bases unmatched to any gene: 9. Germline lookup yields CDR1 ENHRY and CDR2 SYGVKD. There are 15 residues in the CDR3.

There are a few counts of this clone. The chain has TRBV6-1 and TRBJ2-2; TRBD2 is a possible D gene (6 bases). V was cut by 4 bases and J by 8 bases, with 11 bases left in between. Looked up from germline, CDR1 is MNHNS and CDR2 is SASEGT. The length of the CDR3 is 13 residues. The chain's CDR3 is CASSGLVAGELFF. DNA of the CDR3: TGTGCCAGCAGTGGACTAGTTGCAGGGGAGCTGTTTTTT.

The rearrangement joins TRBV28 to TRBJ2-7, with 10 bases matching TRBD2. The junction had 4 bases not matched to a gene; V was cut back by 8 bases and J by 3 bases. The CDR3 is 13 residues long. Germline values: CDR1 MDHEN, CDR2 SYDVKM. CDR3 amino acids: CASGTSVYYEQYF. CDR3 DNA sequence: TGTGCCAGCGGGACTAGCGTATACTACGAGCAGTACTTC.